These T cell receptor beta chains were read from a single sample in a study of sequential checkpoint blockade in melanoma. Only in-frame clones appear in the TCRdb table, and some are missing; sequencing was by immunoSEQ multiplex PCR. Of about 17,000 clones in the sample, 72% were seen once. The sequenced sample was CD8+ T cells sorted from blood (inferred from file names), obtained from a patient given nivolumab and ipilimumab in sequence. The receptors stem from a human donor with melanoma. CDR3s include the opening cysteine and the closing phenylalanine or tryptophan.

>TRBJ1-2|16|TRBV7-9
CASSFPLLQGFNGYTF
>TRBJ2-7|16|TRBV5-4
CASSLKREVAYYEQYF
>TRBJ1-1|13|TRBV28
CASRPTGETEAFF
>TRBJ2-1|15|TRBV7-7
CASSPSSARYNEQFF
>TRBJ1-2|16|TRBV5-1
CASSFPLLQGFNGYTF
>TRBJ2-2|14|TRBV7-2
CASSPRTGTGELFF
>TRBJ2-3|15|TRBV27
CARKRQGFFTDTQYF
>TRBJ2-3|13|TRBV6-4
CASSDRGTDTQYF
>TRBJ1-1|14|TRBV28
CASSVTDRASEAFF
>TRBJ2-2|15|TRBV7-9
CASSPPGLAPGELFF
>TRBJ2-7|13|TRBV7-9
CASRGGSKYEQYF
>TRBJ1-5|16|TRBV6-6
CASSSNPHYSNQPQHF
>TRBJ1-2|17|TRBV7-8
CASSFGTGSRVDYGYTF
>-|18|TRBV28
CASSSVLRATTSSYEQYF
>TRBJ1-6|17|TRBV12-5
CASGFSVRGLADSPLHF
>TRBJ2-7|15|TRBV6-1
CASSDRRQLPYEQYF
>TRBJ2-7|16|TRBV7-9
CASSLGVGDSTYEQYF
>TRBJ1-1|13|TRBV11-2
CASSLGGAPEAFF
>TRBJ2-1|14|TRBV5-6
CASSSGGRVNEQFF
>TRBJ2-7|16|TRBV7-9
CASSSPLAGGAYEQYF
>TRBJ1-4|14|TRBV7-9
CASRPGTDPEKLFF
>TRBJ2-3|15|TRBV6-4
CASSDSGGATDTQYF
>TRBJ2-7|13|TRBV11-2
CASSRTGGNEQYF
>TRBJ2-4|17|TRBV21-1
CASSKELAELAKNIQYF
>TRBJ2-7|11|TRBV29-1
CSVGGGGEQYF
>TRBJ1-2|13|TRBV19
CASRDRGQHGYTF
>TRBJ2-3|15|TRBV9
CASSPRAGGEDTQYF
>TRBJ2-7|14|TRBV5-6
CASSPGTGIYEQYF
>TRBJ1-5|14|TRBV2
CASSEVASNQPQHF